This TCR beta chain was identified in a study of blood T cell repertoires in COVID-19. Background on the study: From the United States, Italy and Spain came samples of acute and convalescent COVID-19. The cDNA or gDNA used as material had been derived from T cells, B-cell-depleted T cells, or PBMCs.

Per the original data handling: Reference gene primer amplification gave estimated nucleated cell counts. The data were produced by immunoSEQ multiplex PCR, yet TCRdb's version contains in-frame clones alone and is incomplete. Clone size and V and J calls were adopted from that table, with D and trimming inferred from the DNA. The sample holds roughly 80,000 clones, around 84% seen once. With 2 bases removed from V and 7 bases from J, the gap between germline ends came to 8 bases. This CDR3 is 12 amino acids long. CDR1 is SGHAT and CDR2 is FQNNGV in the germline V gene. The receptor was derived from a human donor in a cohort sampled during active COVID-19. The chain is built from TRBV11-2 and TRBJ1-1; D is undetermined. The sequencing input was peripheral blood. The CDR3 sequence is CASSLSRFEAFF. CDR3 DNA: TGTGCCAGCAGCTTAAGCAGGTTTGAAGCTTTCTTT.